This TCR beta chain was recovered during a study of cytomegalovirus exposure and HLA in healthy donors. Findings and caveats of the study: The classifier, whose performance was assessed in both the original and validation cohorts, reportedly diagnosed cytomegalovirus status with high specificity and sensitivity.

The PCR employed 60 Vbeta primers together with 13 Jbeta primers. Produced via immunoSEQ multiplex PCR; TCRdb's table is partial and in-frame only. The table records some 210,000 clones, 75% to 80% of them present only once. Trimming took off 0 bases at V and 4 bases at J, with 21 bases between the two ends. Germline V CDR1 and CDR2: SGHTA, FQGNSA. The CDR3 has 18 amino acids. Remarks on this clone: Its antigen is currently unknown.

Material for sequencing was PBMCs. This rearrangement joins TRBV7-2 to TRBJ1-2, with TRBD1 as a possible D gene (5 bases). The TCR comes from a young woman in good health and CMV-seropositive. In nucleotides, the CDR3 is TGTGCCAGCAGCTTAGCGCGGCAGGGAACTTCTTTTGGCTATGGCTACACCTTC. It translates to CASSLARQGTSFGYGYTF.